Listed here are 3 T cell receptor beta chains from one sample, sequenced in a study of T cell changes during pregnancy in multiple sclerosis. Data came from immunoSEQ multiplex PCR; TCRdb stores just in-frame clones and leaves some out. The sample lists fewer than 95,000 clones, around 93% occurring once. The material was peripheral blood, obtained in the first trimester of pregnancy. These receptors all come from a female donor with multiple sclerosis, enrolled in a pregnancy study.

The rearrangement uses TRBV5-1 and TRBJ1-2; TRBD1 matches 7 bases. With 4 bases clipped from V and 8 bases from J, the junction kept 17 bases outside the gene matches. The CDR3 is 16 amino acids. Per germline, CDR1 SGHRS and CDR2 YFSETQ. The CDR3 spells CASSLTPGQPPEGYTF. The CDR3 DNA reads TGCGCCAGCAGCCTAACCCCGGGACAGCCACCGGAGGGCTACACCTTC.

The V and J genes are TRBV14 and TRBJ2-7; tentatively, D is TRBD1 (5 bases). The CDR3 sequence is 19 residues long. The V gene lost 1 base and the J gene lost 4 bases, with 26 bases spanning the gap. Per germline, CDR1 SGHDN and CDR2 FVKESK. The CDR3 sequence: CASSQGQFSKLGAWYEQYF. CDR3 in DNA: TGTGCCAGCAGCCAAGGACAGTTTTCTAAACTCGGCGCGTGGTACGAGCAGTACTTC.

The rearrangement uses TRBV4-1 and TRBJ1-4, with D tentatively TRBD1 (6 bases). Germline V gene data show CDR1 as MGHRA and CDR2 as YSYEKL. CDR3 length equals 14 residues. V lost 0 bases and J 6 bases, leaving 8 bases between the germline ends. The CDR3 DNA is TGCGCCAGCAGCCAAGACAGGGGCCATGAAAAACTGTTTTTT. Translation: CASSQDRGHEKLFF.